Included here is one T cell receptor (beta chain) sequence, with context. How the authors handled the data: Reference gene primer amplification gave nucleated cell count estimates. The data were produced by immunoSEQ multiplex PCR, yet TCRdb's version contains in-frame clones alone and is incomplete. V and J calls and clone size are copied from that table; D and trimming were computed from the DNA. Altogether under 100,000 clones are present, about nine tenths being singletons, with the ten largest covering about 3.2%. The sample comes from a study of blood T cell repertoires in COVID-19. The wider study: There were acute and convalescent COVID-19 samples, and they came from the United States, Italy and Spain. T cells, B-cell-depleted T cells, or PBMCs provided the cDNA or gDNA that served as material.

The germline gives CDR1 LNHDA, CDR2 SQIVND (reference sequence). The CDR3 contains 15 residues. V was cut by 3 bases and J by 6 bases, with 15 bases left in between. The chain couples TRBV19 to TRBJ1-5, with D possibly TRBD1 on 5 matching bases. Material: peripheral blood. This clonotype was sampled from a woman aged 70-85 years with acute or convalescent COVID-19. The CDR3 sequence: CASSINQGGLQPQHF. The CDR3 DNA reads as TGTGCCAGTAGTATTAACCAGGGAGGCCTTCAGCCCCAGCATTTT.